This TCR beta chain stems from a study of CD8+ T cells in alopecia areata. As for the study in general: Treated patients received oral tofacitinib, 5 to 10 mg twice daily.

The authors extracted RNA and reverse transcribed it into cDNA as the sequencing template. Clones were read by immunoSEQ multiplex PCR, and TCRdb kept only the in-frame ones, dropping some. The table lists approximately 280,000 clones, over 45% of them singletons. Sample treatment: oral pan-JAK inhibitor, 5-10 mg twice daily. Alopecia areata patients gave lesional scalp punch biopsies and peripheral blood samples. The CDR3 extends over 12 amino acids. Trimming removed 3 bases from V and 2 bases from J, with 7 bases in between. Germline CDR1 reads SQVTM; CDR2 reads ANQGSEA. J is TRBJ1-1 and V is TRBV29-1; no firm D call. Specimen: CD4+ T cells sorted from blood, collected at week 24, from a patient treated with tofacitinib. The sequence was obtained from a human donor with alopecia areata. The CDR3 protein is CSVEGINTEAFF. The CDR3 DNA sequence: TGCAGCGTTGAGGGGATTAACACTGAAGCTTTCTTT.